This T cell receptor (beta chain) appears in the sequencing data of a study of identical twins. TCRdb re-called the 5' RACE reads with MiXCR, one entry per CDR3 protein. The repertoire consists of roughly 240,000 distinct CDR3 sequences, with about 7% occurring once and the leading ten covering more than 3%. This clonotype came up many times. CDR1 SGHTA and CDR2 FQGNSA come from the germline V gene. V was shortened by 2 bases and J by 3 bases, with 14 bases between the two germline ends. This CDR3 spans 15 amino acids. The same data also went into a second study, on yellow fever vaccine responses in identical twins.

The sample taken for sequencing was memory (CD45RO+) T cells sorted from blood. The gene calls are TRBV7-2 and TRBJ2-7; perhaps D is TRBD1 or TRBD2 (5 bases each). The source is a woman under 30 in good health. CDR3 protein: CASSLFRDGGYEQYV. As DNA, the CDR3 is TGTGCCAGCAGCTTATTTCGGGACGGCGGCTACGAGCAGTACGTC.